A selection of T cell receptor beta chains follows, all from one sample in a study of response to subunit inactivated influenza vaccine. MiXCR, applied by TCRdb to the RT-PCR reads, yields one record per CDR3 protein. Here the sample spans hundreds of thousands of distinct CDR3 sequences, about 15% being singletons. The source was CD4+ T cells sorted from PBMCs, collected around 25 months after vaccination. These TCRs come from a man aged 45-69 years who received an inactivated influenza vaccine. Each CDR3 is given with its conserved first and last residue. Each record gives: V gene, clone size, J gene, D gene, CDR3 protein, CDR3 DNA. D genes are given only for firm matches. Not all rows give a size; the values are once, few, many and, for expanded clones, a class.

TRBV2	many	TRBJ2-1	-	CASSVRNEQFF	TGTGCCAGCAGTGTACGCAATGAGCAGTTCTTC
TRBV7-9	-	TRBJ1-1	-	CASSSQIMNTEAFF	TGTGCCAGCAGCTCACAGATTATGAACACTGAAGCTTTCTTT
TRBV5-5	few	TRBJ2-3	-	CASSFGGRTSTDTQYF	TGTGCCAGCAGCTTCGGCGGGCGGACTAGCACAGATACGCAGTATTTT
TRBV24-1	-	TRBJ2-2	-	CATSDHGTGELFF	TGTGCCACCAGTGACCACGGCACCGGGGAGCTGTTTTTT
TRBV15	-	TRBJ2-1	-	CATSRPTGFSYNEQFF	TGTGCCACCAGCAGACCTACAGGATTCTCCTACAATGAGCAGTTCTTC
TRBV10-3	few	TRBJ2-3	TRBD2	CAIRGTSGGAKTDTQYF	TGTGCCATCAGGGGGACTAGCGGGGGGGCCAAAACAGATACGCAGTATTTT
TRBV10-3	-	TRBJ2-3	TRBD2	CAISASGTSGRAVLSDTQYF	TGTGCCATCAGTGCCTCCGGGACTAGCGGGAGGGCCGTCCTTTCGGATACGCAGTATTTT
TRBV28	-	TRBJ2-7	-	CASTASFGGEQYF	TGTGCCAGCACAGCCTCGTTTGGGGGCGAGCAGTACTTC
TRBV5-1	once	TRBJ1-1	-	CASSLALGSGTEAFF	TGCGCCAGCAGCTTGGCCCTAGGGTCCGGCACTGAAGCTTTCTTT
TRBV27	many	TRBJ2-7	-	CASSKTALISEQYF	TGTGCCAGCAGTAAGACAGCCCTTATATCCGAGCAGTACTTC
TRBV7-9	few	TRBJ2-1	TRBD1	CASWTGFNNEQFF	TGTGCCAGCTGGACAGGTTTTAACAATGAGCAGTTCTTC
TRBV5-1	-	TRBJ2-1	TRBD2	CASSPGTSGGAGGEQFF	TGCGCCAGCAGCCCCGGGACTAGCGGGGGGGCCGGTGGTGAGCAGTTCTTC
TRBV5-1	many	TRBJ2-5	TRBD2	CASSLGTSGPREAQYF	TGCGCCAGCAGCTTGGGGACTAGCGGACCAAGAGAAGCCCAGTACTTC
TRBV10-3	-	TRBJ2-2	TRBD1	CAISGGQGLTGELFF	TGTGCCATCAGCGGTGGACAGGGACTCACCGGGGAGCTGTTTTTT
TRBV12-3/TRBV12-4	-	TRBJ2-3	-	CASSFGQNTDTQYF	TGTGCCAGCAGTTTTGGACAGAACACAGATACGCAGTATTTT
TRBV6-5	-	TRBJ1-2	-	CASSIRQVSYGYTF	TGTGCCAGCAGTATTCGACAGGTTTCCTATGGCTACACCTTC
TRBV10-3	few	TRBJ2-1	-	CAISAAEGGNEQFF	TGTGCCATCAGCGCCGCGGAGGGCGGCAATGAGCAGTTCTTC
TRBV29-1	few	TRBJ2-1	-	CSVNPGPSSYNEQFF	TGCAGCGTCAATCCGGGACCGAGCTCCTACAATGAGCAGTTCTTC
TRBV10-3	few	TRBJ2-7	TRBD2	CAISGRLATYEQYF	TGTGCCATCAGTGGGCGACTAGCTACCTACGAGCAGTACTTC
TRBV3-1	-	TRBJ2-1	TRBD2	CASSHPPSGGLNEQFF	TGTGCCAGCAGCCACCCCCCCAGCGGGGGGCTCAATGAGCAGTTCTTC
TRBV20-1	few	TRBJ1-4	TRBD1	CSARTGGRLFF	TGCAGTGCTAGGACAGGGGGCAGACTGTTTTTT
TRBV20-1	-	TRBJ2-7	-	CSATNRDTPYEQYF	TGCAGTGCTACCAACCGGGACACCCCCTACGAGCAGTACTTC
TRBV20-1	-	TRBJ2-7	-	CSVGSSRRSYEQYF	TGCAGTGTAGGTTCCAGTAGGAGGTCCTACGAGCAGTACTTC